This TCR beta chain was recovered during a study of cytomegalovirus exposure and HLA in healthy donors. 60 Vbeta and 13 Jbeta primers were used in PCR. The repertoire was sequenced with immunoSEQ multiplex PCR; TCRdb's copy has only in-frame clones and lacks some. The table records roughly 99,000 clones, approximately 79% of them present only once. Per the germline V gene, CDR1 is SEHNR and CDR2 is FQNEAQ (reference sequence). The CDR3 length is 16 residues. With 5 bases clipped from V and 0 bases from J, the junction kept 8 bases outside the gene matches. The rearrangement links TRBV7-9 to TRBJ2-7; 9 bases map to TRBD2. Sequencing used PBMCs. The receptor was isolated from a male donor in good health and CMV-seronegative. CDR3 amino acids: CASSPRLAESSYEQYF. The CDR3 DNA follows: TGTGCCAGCAGCCCCCGACTAGCGGAAAGCTCCTACGAGCAGTACTTC. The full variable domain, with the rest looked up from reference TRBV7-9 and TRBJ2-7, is DTGVSQNPRHKITKRGQNVTFRCDPISEHNRLYWYRQTLGQGPEFLTYFQNEAQLEKSRLLSDRFSAERPKGSFSTLEIQRTEQGDSAMYLCASSPRLAESSYEQYFGPGTRLTVT.